The 20 T cell receptor beta chains reported below all come from one sample, sequenced in a study of T cells in Graves' hyperthyroidism and ophthalmopathy. RNA transcripts were the template for amplifying TCR beta CDR3 regions. Carried out on the TCR CDR3, a first-round RT-PCR used the HTBI primer set. Using its own MiXCR run on the multiplex PCR reads, TCRdb lists one record per CDR3 protein. The table has more than 500,000 distinct CDR3 sequences, 15% to 20% seen once. The material sequenced was blood. All receptors come from a woman aged 30 to 39 with Graves' hyperthyroidism.

This clonotype was counted many times. This chain uses TRBV6-2 or TRBV6-3 with TRBJ2-1; D gene uncertain. V lost 7 bases to trimming and J lost 8 bases, with 18 bases between them. Germline CDR1 MNHEY, CDR2 SVGEGT. The CDR3 contains 14 residues. The CDR3 sequence: CASTWGRTYDEQFF. The CDR3 region has the DNA TGTGCCAGCACCTGGGGTCGTACGTATGATGAGCAGTTCTTC.

The chain employs TRBV15 and TRBJ2-1; 9 bases align to TRBD2. CDR3 size: 17 residues. J gave up 6 bases and V 2 bases, and 11 bases lay outside the gene matches. Germline loops: CDR1 LNHNV, CDR2 YYDKDF (reference sequence). This chain's CDR3 is CATSRPANLAGFNEQFF. In nucleotides, the CDR3 is TGTGCCACCAGCAGACCTGCGAACCTAGCGGGATTCAATGAGCAGTTCTTC.

This clonotype was seen at least ten times. V is TRBV28 and J is TRBJ2-5; possibly TRBD1 or TRBD2 for D (5 bases each). The CDR3 totals 14 residues. Per germline, CDR1 MDHEN and CDR2 SYDVKM. The V gene lost 7 bases and the J gene lost 1 base, with 13 bases spanning the gap. CDR3: CASTLAQVQETQYF. CDR3 DNA sequence: TGTGCCAGCACTCTAGCACAGGTCCAAGAGACCCAGTACTTC.

The chain carries TRBV20-1 and TRBJ2-4; D is unresolved. CDR1 and CDR2 (germline): DFQATT, SNEGSKA (reference sequence). CDR3 length: 15 residues. V dropped 3 bases and J dropped 0 bases, with 12 bases sitting between them. Here the CDR3 DNA reads TGCAGTGCTAGTGACCCTTCCCTAGCCAAAAACATTCAGTACTTC. Amino acid sequence: CSASDPSLAKNIQYF.

At least ten counts were recorded for this clonotype. The J gene is TRBJ1-3, the V gene TRBV10-2; D unresolved. Trimming removed 2 bases at V and 1 base at J, with 9 bases between. The CDR3 spans 15 residues. Germline values: CDR1 WSHSY, CDR2 SAAADI. The CDR3 DNA is TGCGCCAGCAGTGAGAGGGCGGATTCTGGAAACACCATATATTTT. Amino acid sequence: CASSERADSGNTIYF.

This clonotype was detected ten times or more. The chain combines TRBV20-1 with TRBJ2-7; D is unresolved. This CDR3 spans 12 amino acids. CDR1 is DFQATT, CDR2 SNEGSKA, per germline (reference sequence). V dropped 1 base and J dropped 3 bases, with 7 bases sitting between them. The CDR3 region has the DNA TGCAGTGCTAGAGTTGCTAACTACGAGCAGTACTTC. Translation gives CSARVANYEQYF.

This clonotype was seen at least ten times. This chain links TRBV27 with TRBJ2-7, with D possibly matching TRBD1 (6 bases). The CDR3 spans 14 residues. V was pared by 0 bases and J by 2 bases, with 8 bases between. Germline V CDR1 and CDR2: MNHEY, SMNVEV (reference sequence). The chain's CDR3 is CASSLSRGPYEQYF. CDR3 coding DNA: TGTGCCAGCAGTTTATCCAGGGGCCCCTACGAGCAGTACTTC.

The gene calls are TRBV19 and TRBJ1-1; no clear D. CDR1 and CDR2 from the germline V gene are LNHDA and SQIVND (reference sequence). The CDR3 is made up of 14 amino acids. The germline V and J ends were trimmed by 1 base and 6 bases, with 12 bases remaining between them. CDR3 in DNA: TGTGCCAGTAGTATAGGTGGGGAGTCCGCTGAAGCTTTCTTT. Amino acids: CASSIGGESAEAFF.

There are a few counts of this clonotype. The J gene is TRBJ1-5, the V gene TRBV20-1; D remains ambiguous. Trimming took off 6 bases at V and 2 bases at J, with 14 bases between the two ends. The CDR3 has 14 amino acids. CDR1 and CDR2 (germline): DFQATT, SNEGSKA (reference sequence). CDR3 in DNA: TGCAGTGCGCCCCCTCCGGTCGGCAATCAGCCCCAGCATTTT. Translating it yields CSAPPPVGNQPQHF.

The chain carries TRBV6-1 and TRBJ1-1; D remains ambiguous. The germline CDR1 and CDR2 sequences are MNHNS and SASEGT. The CDR3 is 17 amino acids. Trimming stripped 2 bases from V and 2 bases from J, with 18 bases between. CDR3 DNA sequence: TGTGCCAGCAGTGAATCGTGGTCGAGCAGCATAAACACTGAAGCTTTCTTT. This codes for CASSESWSSSINTEAFF.

This clonotype was counted ten times or more. This chain uses TRBV7-3 with TRBJ2-3, with 9 bases lining up with TRBD2. Germline lookup yields CDR1 SGHTA and CDR2 FQGTGA. The CDR3 runs 15 residues. J was trimmed by 1 base and V by 5 bases; bases with no gene match: 4. The CDR3 is CASSSRTSGTDTQYF. The CDR3 bases are TGTGCCAGCAGCAGTCGGACTAGCGGCACAGATACGCAGTATTTT. Together with reference TRBV7-3 and TRBJ2-3, the CDR3 gives the full variable domain: GAGVSQTPSNKVTEKGKYVELRCDPISGHTALYWYRQSLGQGPEFLIYFQGTGAADDSGLPNDRFFAVRPEGSVSTLKIQRTERGDSAVYLCASSSRTSGTDTQYFGPGTRLTVL.

V is TRBV10-3 and J is TRBJ1-1; TRBD1 might be the D (5 bases). Trimming shortened V by 6 bases and J by 1 base, and 9 bases separated the two germline ends. The V gene's germline CDR1 is ENHRY and CDR2 SYGVKD. The length of the CDR3 is 13 residues. The CDR3 loop is CAIRGVENTEAFF. The DNA of the CDR3 is TGTGCCATCAGGGGGGTGGAGAACACTGAAGCTTTCTTT.

A note on this clonotype: This clone may be a read error of a much larger clone one base away. The J gene is TRBJ2-1, the V gene TRBV20-1; tentative D call: TRBD2 (5 bases). The CDR3 extends over 12 amino acids. Germline V gives CDR1 DFQATT, CDR2 SNEGSKA (reference sequence). This CDR3 reads CSAKGSYNEQLF. CDR3 nucleotides: TGCAGTGCTAAAGGGAGTTACAATGAGCAGCTCTTC.

This clonotype came up a few times. The chain is built from TRBV20-1 and TRBJ2-1; either TRBD1 or TRBD2 may supply D (5 bases each). Germline-derived CDR1 and CDR2 are DFQATT and SNEGSKA (reference sequence). This CDR3 spans 12 amino acids. CDR3 sequence reads: CRRGEAGNEQFF. DNA for the CDR3: TGCAGGAGGGGAGAGGCTGGCAATGAGCAGTTCTTC.

This clonotype has a single count. The chain is built from TRBV4-1 and TRBJ1-4; TRBD1 is a possible D gene (5 bases). Germline values: CDR1 MGHRA, CDR2 YSYEKL. With 1 base removed from V and 8 bases from J, the gap between germline ends came to 14 bases. The CDR3 covers 15 residues. The chain's CDR3 is CASSQVGAGNEKLFF. DNA for the CDR3: TGCGCCAGCAGCCAAGTCGGGGCAGGGAACGAAAAACTGTTTTTT.

The chain uses TRBV7-9 and TRBJ2-7; TRBD2 agrees at 9 bases. Trimming took 1 base from V and 5 from J; bases not matched to a gene: 9. Germline-derived CDR1 and CDR2 are SEHNR and FQNEAQ (reference sequence). The CDR3 covers 16 residues. This CDR3 reads CASSLGKREVHNEQYF. CDR3 DNA: TGTGCCAGCAGCTTAGGGAAGCGGGAGGTCCACAACGAGCAGTACTTC.

This clonotype occurred many times. V usage is TRBV28 and J usage is TRBJ2-3, with D possibly being TRBD1 (6 bases). The V gene's germline CDR1 is MDHEN and CDR2 SYDVKM. With 4 bases removed from V and 5 bases from J, the gap between germline ends came to 10 bases. CDR3 length equals 13 residues. The CDR3 region has the DNA TGTGCCAGCAGTTCACCAGGGGAAGATACGCAGTATTTT. Amino acid sequence: CASSSPGEDTQYF.

The chain employs TRBV6-2 or TRBV6-3 and TRBJ1-1; 7 bases map to TRBD1. The junction had 11 bases not matched to a gene; V was cut back by 6 bases and J by 4 bases. Germline loops: CDR1 MNHEY, CDR2 SVGEGT. CDR3 length equals 15 residues. For the CDR3, the DNA is TGTGCCAGCAGACGGGACCGGGACAGCCGCACTGAAGCTTTCTTT. The encoded protein is CASRRDRDSRTEAFF.

This clonotype was counted only a few times. V and J are TRBV28 and TRBJ1-6, with 10 bases that match TRBD1. The V and J ends lost 3 bases and 9 bases, in that order; junction bases with no gene match: 5. Germline V gene data show CDR1 as MDHEN and CDR2 as SYDVKM. The CDR3 has 15 residues. Here the CDR3 reads CASSFYGTGVSPLHF. CDR3 DNA sequence: TGTGCCAGCAGTTTCTATGGGACAGGGGTTTCACCCCTCCACTTT.

The chain combines TRBV24-1 with TRBJ2-1, with D tentatively TRBD2 (6 bases). This CDR3 has 14 residues. Germline loops: CDR1 KGHDR, CDR2 SFDVKD. Trimming shortened V by 9 bases and J by 8 bases, and 19 bases separated the two germline ends. CDR3 protein: CATSRDPGGHEQFF. The CDR3 DNA follows: TGTGCCACCTCGCGGGACCCCGGGGGTCATGAGCAGTTCTTC.